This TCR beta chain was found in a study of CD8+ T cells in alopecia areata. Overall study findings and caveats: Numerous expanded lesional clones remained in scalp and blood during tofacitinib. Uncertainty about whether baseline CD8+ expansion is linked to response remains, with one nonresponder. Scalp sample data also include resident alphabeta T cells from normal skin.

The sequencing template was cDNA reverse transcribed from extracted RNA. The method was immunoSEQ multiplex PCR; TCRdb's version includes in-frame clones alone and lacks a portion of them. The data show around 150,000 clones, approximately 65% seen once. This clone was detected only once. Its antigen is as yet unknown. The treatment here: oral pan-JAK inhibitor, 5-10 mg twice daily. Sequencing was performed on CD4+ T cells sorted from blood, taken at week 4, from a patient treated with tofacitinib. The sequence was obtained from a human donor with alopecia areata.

CDR3: CASSRRDGSGYTF. CDR3 DNA sequence: TGTGCCAGCAGTCGAAGGGACGGGAGTGGCTACACCTTC. The chain couples TRBV7-3 to TRBJ1-2; tentatively, D is TRBD1 (5 bases). V lost 6 bases and J 7 bases, leaving 15 bases between the germline ends. Germline assignment: CDR1 SGHTA and CDR2 FQGTGA. The CDR3 has 13 amino acids.